This is a list of T cell receptor beta chains from one sample in a study of CD8 T cells in ankylosing spondylitis. Each CDR3 protein gets one entry after TCRdb re-called the 5' RACE reads with MiXCR. Of approximately 110,000 distinct CDR3 sequences listed, 24% are singletons. What was sequenced was synovial fluid, either unsorted or a sorted T cell fraction (not recorded which). These receptors all stem from a male donor with ankylosing spondylitis. CDR3s leave out the opening cysteine and the closing phenylalanine or tryptophan.

J gene: TRBJ2-7; V gene: TRBV11-1; CDR3 protein: ASSPGLQIGYEQY
J gene: TRBJ2-7; V gene: TRBV20-1; CDR3 protein: SAPRDRVGASYEQY
J gene: TRBJ2-1; V gene: TRBV24-1; CDR3 protein: ATSIGTSGRVGEQF
J gene: TRBJ1-1; V gene: TRBV20-1; CDR3 protein: SARAGIPLNTEAF
J gene: TRBJ2-1; V gene: TRBV7-9; CDR3 protein: ASSRKNRGRAYNEQF
J gene: TRBJ2-3; V gene: TRBV29-1; CDR3 protein: STRGGSDTQY
J gene: TRBJ2-2; V gene: TRBV6-1; CDR3 protein: ASSASGSGELF
J gene: TRBJ1-2; V gene: TRBV16; CDR3 protein: ASSQSSEAAYT
J gene: TRBJ2-5; V gene: TRBV20-1; CDR3 protein: SAGASGSIETQY
J gene: TRBJ2-5; V gene: TRBV7-9; CDR3 protein: ASISQPQETQY
J gene: TRBJ2-3; V gene: TRBV6-4; CDR3 protein: ASRRLAGEDTQY
J gene: TRBJ1-2; V gene: TRBV4-2; CDR3 protein: ASSQEWTGDYGYT
J gene: TRBJ1-2; V gene: TRBV6-1; CDR3 protein: ASEWRDGYT
J gene: TRBJ1-6; V gene: TRBV5-1; CDR3 protein: ASSLNSRNSPLH
J gene: TRBJ2-1; V gene: TRBV29-1; CDR3 protein: SVVPPQGGSEQF
J gene: TRBJ1-2; V gene: TRBV5-5; CDR3 protein: ASSLEQGPYGYT
J gene: TRBJ1-5; V gene: TRBV18; CDR3 protein: ASSPFRRNLSNQTQH
J gene: TRBJ2-1; V gene: TRBV29-1; CDR3 protein: SVRLAETTLSFFNEQF
J gene: TRBJ1-5; V gene: TRBV5-1; CDR3 protein: ASSVGHPMEPQH
J gene: TRBJ2-1; V gene: TRBV5-1; CDR3 protein: ASSLVDGTYNEQF
J gene: TRBJ1-4; V gene: TRBV24-1; CDR3 protein: ATSDTGGGEKLF
J gene: TRBJ2-1; V gene: TRBV12-3/TRBV12-4; CDR3 protein: ASSLAGGRNNEQF
J gene: TRBJ1-1; V gene: TRBV5-1; CDR3 protein: ASEGVGTEAF
J gene: TRBJ2-1; V gene: TRBV7-2; CDR3 protein: ASSRSGSRSPALRSYNEQF
J gene: TRBJ1-4; V gene: TRBV12-3/TRBV12-4; CDR3 protein: ASSSPGQEKLF
J gene: TRBJ1-1; V gene: TRBV10-3; CDR3 protein: AISEPLGQASEAF
J gene: TRBJ1-3; V gene: TRBV5-1; CDR3 protein: ASSLALGATIY
J gene: TRBJ2-3; V gene: TRBV11-3; CDR3 protein: ASSQTRGTDTQY
J gene: TRBJ2-1; V gene: TRBV20-1; CDR3 protein: SARDFGYGGGNFGVGYEQF
J gene: TRBJ1-1; V gene: TRBV5-1; CDR3 protein: ASSFAGNTEAF
J gene: TRBJ2-5; V gene: TRBV7-6; CDR3 protein: ASSLVPSGETQY
J gene: TRBJ1-4; V gene: TRBV20-1; CDR3 protein: SARDGTNEKLF
J gene: TRBJ1-2; V gene: TRBV10-3; CDR3 protein: AIRQENYGYT
J gene: TRBJ2-7; V gene: TRBV5-1; CDR3 protein: ASSLSQNYEQY
J gene: TRBJ2-1; V gene: TRBV4-1; CDR3 protein: ASSQEVGQGGHNEQF
J gene: TRBJ1-1; V gene: TRBV20-1; CDR3 protein: SATKQGENTEAF
J gene: TRBJ1-1; V gene: TRBV7-9; CDR3 protein: ASSLAGVKGTEAF
J gene: TRBJ2-5; V gene: TRBV5-5; CDR3 protein: ASSLGGRIQETQY
J gene: TRBJ2-1; V gene: TRBV3-1; CDR3 protein: ASSQVHGYDEQF
J gene: TRBJ2-5; V gene: TRBV5-1; CDR3 protein: ASSLSQQETQY
J gene: TRBJ1-1; V gene: TRBV7-2; CDR3 protein: ASSSVRASRDTEAF
J gene: TRBJ2-1; V gene: TRBV13; CDR3 protein: ASSPGTSGSQEQF
J gene: TRBJ2-3; V gene: TRBV25-1; CDR3 protein: ASSEWATVGTSTDTQY
J gene: TRBJ1-1; V gene: TRBV20-1; CDR3 protein: SAPHKLGDMNTEAF
J gene: TRBJ2-2; V gene: TRBV20-1; CDR3 protein: SARRTALGELF
J gene: TRBJ2-5; V gene: TRBV20-1; CDR3 protein: SASREDGETQY
J gene: TRBJ2-2; V gene: TRBV5-3; CDR3 protein: ARSLLTGGNTGELF
J gene: TRBJ2-7; V gene: TRBV12-3/TRBV12-4; CDR3 protein: ASSFGQAPYEQY